This T cell receptor beta chain was sequenced for a study of cytomegalovirus exposure and HLA in healthy donors (dated by TCRdb to 2016 to 2017). Concerning the study at large: An earlier analysis of more than 550 of the donors reported roughly 300 Gb of sequence data and 95 million to 120 million unique TCR beta sequences obtained from about 200 million T cells. An earlier analysis of nearly 600 of the donors applied high-throughput TCR beta sequencing to assess whether each TCR beta V gene segment acted as functional or pseudogenic. Rather than using new phenotypic data, the later analysis identified candidate immune exposures from TCR beta sequences and from how often those sequences occurred across donors. The study was designed to test whether signatures of past pathogen exposure could be identified by cataloging public T cell receptors. The study used immunosequencing to profile the T cell repertoires of approximately 690 subjects and linked those repertoires to cytomegalovirus serostatus. About five DR-DQ haplotypes were treated as single units for association and clustering because of strong linkage in the cohort. Donor age, sex, ethnicity and CMV serostatus were compiled together with the repertoire data. Typing coverage varied by locus: about 620-640 donors for A, B, C, DRB1 and DQB1; roughly 560 for DQA1; around 570 for DPA1; approximately 470 for DPB1. Genome-wide SNP genotypes for about 65% of the 666 donors were used in a later genetic analysis, which treated that subset as a discovery cohort. The genetic ancestry cluster associated with self-reported Caucasian donors included over 65% of the approximately 410 genotyped donors. Across approximately 420 genotyped donors of the cohort, an average of about 200,000 unique TCR beta nucleotide sequences per donor were sequenced, and 15% to 20% of those sequences were non-productive. A later analysis re-analyzed previously published TCR beta repertoires from 666 donors and added high-resolution HLA genotyping to study TCR occurrence patterns. In addition to the first cohort of 666 subjects, a separate validation cohort of about 120 different subjects was used. To predict cytomegalovirus infection status, the study brought together high-throughput TCR immunosequencing, statistical association of individual TCRs with disease status, and machine learning. Every repertoire in the discovery cohort had been generated on one and the same sequencing platform. An early release covering 500 to 750 HLA-typed donors comprised around 300 gigabases of sequencing data and tens of millions of unique TCR sequences. HLA typing covered class I and class II loci at four-digit resolution.

Library prep was done by the immunoSEQ multiplex PCR assay. For the multiplex PCR, a mixture combining 60 forward primers for TCR Vbeta segments and 13 reverse primers for TCR Jbeta segments was used. A multiplex PCR assay on genomic DNA amplified the CDR3 region of rearranged TCR beta genes. Amplified TCR beta libraries were sequenced as 87-base-pair reads on the Illumina HiSeq System. Regarding the original processing steps: Across the 670 or so repertoires, a later analysis counted about 81 million unique TCR beta chains, 9.5 million to 13 million of which were shared by at least two donors. To remove PCR and sequencing errors, raw reads were error-corrected and collapsed into unique sequences using a nearest-neighbor algorithm that merged closely related sequences. CDR3 sequences were aligned to IMGT reference sequences to assign V, D and J gene segments. Each retained sequence needed at least a six-nucleotide match to both a V gene segment and a J gene segment. Rearrangements were classified as productive when the CDR3 lacked stop codons and remained in frame with V and J, and all other rearrangements were classified as non-productive. CDR3 was defined according to IMGT convention as the region running from the second conserved V-encoded cysteine to the conserved J-encoded phenylalanine. The earlier analysis of 500 to 600 of the donors excluded sequences that lacked an unambiguous match to a single V gene segment. An earlier analysis of a few hundred of the donors classified V segments as functional when productive rearrangements were above 56.7% and as segregating when the standard deviation between donors was above 5%. A statistical classification framework was built for diagnosing cytomegalovirus status from the catalog of TCR beta chain sequences. In a later analysis, TCR nucleotide sequences were compared against IMGT/GENE-DB human TR gene sequences so that V and J genes could be assigned. Using the TCRdist pipeline, a later analysis assigned CDR3 sequences along with most-parsimonious VDJ recombination scenarios. In a later analysis, every TCR beta chain was defined by the combination of its CDR3 amino acid sequence and its V-gene family, and reads without a unique V-gene family were dropped. A later analysis removed 592 highly shared, low-generation-probability nucleotide sequences to deal with suspected cross-contamination and a sequencing artifact. A later analysis calculated a clonal expansion index for each public chain from normalized within-repertoire ranks of inferred template counts. A later analysis computed generation probabilities with a VDJ recombination model fitted to out-of-frame rearrangements, and checked the results against IGoR. In a later analysis, hypergeometric tests were used to score TCR-TCR, TCR-HLA and TCR-CMV co-occurrence, with a repertoire-size bias correction applied to TCR pairs. To estimate false discovery rates, a later analysis permuted the HLA or CMV assignments 20 times. In a later analysis, co-occurring TCRs were grouped using DBSCAN, and TCRdist sequence similarity was added for clustering within HLA-allele-positive subsets. Repertoires with fewer than 30,000 or more than 120,000 public chains were left out of co-occurrence clustering, as were five repertoires with anomalous nucleotide sharing. Drawn from immuneACCESS, this table holds only the in-frame rearrangements with V and J called that TCRdb kept. Clones are partly lost; checked studies trace under half to an unresolved V gene and leave the rest unexplained. V, J and clone size derive from that table, while D and trimming were established from the DNA sequence. The sample data list 150,000 to 200,000 clones, and approximately 78% of these were observed just once. The top ten hold 2% to 2.5% of the sample.

The paper's findings and limits, for the study overall: A further reported finding was that TCR beta sequences accurately predicted the HLA-A and HLA-B alleles for most subjects in the first cohort. In an earlier analysis of about 600 of the donors, most TCR beta V segments appeared in productive rearrangements about 87% or about 30% of the time, broadly matching IMGT annotations. This cohort had only TCR beta chains sequenced, and the lack of alpha or paired-chain data limited which features could be detected. In a later analysis, about 17,000 TCR beta sequences were associated with specific HLA alleles at a false discovery rate of 0.05. In a later analysis, the rate of TCR association differed among HLA loci, with DRB1 alleles having the most associated TCRs and HLA-C alleles having the fewest. It was suggested by the authors that the approach could potentially be generalized to other disease states and immunological phenotypes. The classifier was reported to diagnose cytomegalovirus status with high specificity and sensitivity in both the original cohort and the validation cohort. Strong co-occurrence of HLA alleles, especially DR and DQ, made assigning TCR associations to individual alleles difficult. A few of the identified cytomegalovirus-associated TCR beta chains were confirmed in vitro to be specific for cytomegalovirus antigens. In a later genetic analysis, fewer N-insertions in productive TCRs were reported among donors in an Asian-associated ancestry cluster than the roughly 640-donor mean. In a later genetic analysis, a missense DCLRE1C variant was associated with V-gene and J-gene trimming of TCR beta chains, and the association was replicated in an independent cohort. In the study, 150 to 200 TCR beta chains were listed as associated with cytomegalovirus. While some public TCRs were present in many individuals, most TCR sequences turned up only very rarely across donors. Correlated functional status among segregating V segments might be attributable to linkage disequilibrium, but an unknown experimental factor could not be ruled out. For the cohort, immune exposure information was limited to CMV serostatus. A cluster of highly shared sequence variants was judged likely to represent a technical artifact of the sequencing pipeline. Because counts were too low, 15 or so rarely observed V segments, including chromosome 9 orphons, were excluded from the earlier analysis of several hundred of the donors. According to a later analysis, most CMV-associated TCR beta chains appeared to be HLA-restricted, and the HLA associations seemed to be driven largely by CMV exposure. Some IMGT-functional V segments, including TRBV6-2 and TRBV6-3, could not be distinguished by the 87-base-pair reads and were therefore excluded. A later analysis found that HLA-associated TCR beta chains were more clonally expanded and had lower generation probabilities than equally common non-associated chains. The presence/absence analyses assumed that sequencing depth was roughly uniform across donors, and that assumption may not be true. Because some donors lacked HLA typing at each locus, the association tests relied only on the typed subset. Several of the top co-occurrence clusters appeared to be linked to parvovirus B19, influenza, CMV and Epstein-Barr virus, according to a later analysis.

The cohort consisted of fewer than 700 healthy bone marrow donors. At the time of sampling, all cohort members were nominally healthy, though unrecorded immune exposures were likely present. CMV serostatus was positive for about 300 and negative for about half of the 666 cohort members, and was not recorded for this donor. A peripheral blood sample was provided by each donor, and peripheral blood mononuclear cells were used for TCR beta sequencing. The Qiagen DNeasy Blood Extraction Kit was used to extract genomic DNA from the blood cell samples. As for this clone: Which antigen it targets is not known. Base qualities are not at hand, and no much larger clone is one base apart.

The cysteine opens and the phenylalanine closes a CDR3 of 15 amino acids. Only the CDR3 DNA is retained, 45 bases long and in frame from the first base. The germline V gene (reference sequence) gives CDR1 as LNHDA and CDR2 as SQIVND. The V end loses 5 bases and the J end loses 7 bases, and a stretch of 15 bases separates them. This chain joins TRBV19 to TRBJ1-6; possibly the D gene is TRBD1, per 5 matching bases. The sequence was collected from a human donor in good health. Material for sequencing was PBMCs. The nucleotides are TGTGCCAGTAGTCCAGCGGAGGGGTCCAATTCACCCCTCCACTTT. It translates as CASSPAEGSNSPLHF.